This T cell receptor beta chain is drawn from a study of early T cells in non-severe SARS-CoV-2 infection. TCRdb reprocessed the 5' RACE reads with MiXCR, giving one entry per CDR3 protein. The sample carries tens of thousands of distinct CDR3 sequences, roughly a tenth recorded once. With 1 base clipped from V and 4 bases from J, the junction kept 3 bases outside the gene matches. Germline-derived CDR1 and CDR2 are DFQATT and SNEGSKA (reference sequence). The CDR3 covers 14 residues. The genes are TRBV20-1 and TRBJ1-2; 10 bases match TRBD1. The source material was whole blood, sampled at baseline. The source is an adult who was a healthcare worker with PCR-confirmed SARS-CoV-2 infection or an uninfected control (not recorded which). Written as DNA, the CDR3 is TGCAGTGCTAGAGCGACAGGGGGCTTCTATGGCTACACCTTC. This gives the protein CSARATGGFYGYTF.